This T cell receptor (beta chain) is drawn from a study of OX40 agonist ivuxolimab in advanced cancers. As for the study in general: Given to patients was ivuxolimab, an agonistic anti-OX40 (CD134) antibody. People in dose escalation had one of these cancers: hepatocellular carcinoma, melanoma, renal cell or head and neck cancer.

Overall study findings and caveats: CD4+ and CD8+ blood T cells expanded clonally by week 6 at 0.1 to 3.0 mg/kg. Nonresponders included some who also had low normalized T-cell clonal expansion.

The repertoire was sequenced with immunoSEQ multiplex PCR; TCRdb's copy has only in-frame clones and lacks some. This table holds 66,000 or so clones, about 80% found once. Comment on this clone: Antigen: not known.

The V and J ends lost 1 base and 5 bases respectively, with 8 bases between them. This CDR3 has 13 residues. Germline loops: CDR1 SEHNR, CDR2 FQNEAQ (reference sequence). The rearrangement links TRBV7-9 to TRBJ1-1; D not resolved. Sequencing was performed on CD4+ or CD8+ T cells sorted from blood, taken in a trial of the OX40 agonist ivuxolimab. This TCR was recovered from an adult with an advanced solid tumor such as melanoma, head and neck, liver or kidney cancer. The CDR3 bases are TGTGCCAGCAGCTTAGAACCGAGGACTGAAGCTTTCTTT. It yields the protein CASSLEPRTEAFF.